The entry that follows covers one T cell receptor (beta chain) sequence. Its antigen is still unknown. The CDR3 runs 13 residues. The germline V gene encodes CDR1 LGHDT and CDR2 YNNKEL (reference sequence). V gave up 1 base and J gave up 8 bases, with 11 bases separating them. Measured with immunoSEQ multiplex PCR; TCRdb has only the in-frame clones, and not every one. The table includes 58,000 or so clones, roughly 84% detected once. The data were taken from a study of T cell responses to AZD1222 COVID-19 vaccine. About the study: Pooling covered second doses at about 4 or about 12 weeks. Overall study results and limits: Increased Spike-specific TCR breadth and depth were observed after two AZD1222 doses. White British donors predominated, females outnumbered males, and clonal diversity was possibly underestimated. Nearly half of unique spike-specific TCRs reportedly avoided B.1.351 and B.1.1.7 mutated regions.

This chain connects TRBV3-1 (or the pseudogene TRBV3-2) to TRBJ1-2; D is ambiguous. This sample comprised peripheral blood, obtained on day 0 of AZD1222 vaccination. The sequence was collected from an adult in good health. CDR3 protein: CASSQGDTRGYTF. CDR3 DNA sequence: TGTGCCAGCAGCCAAGGAGACACGCGAGGCTACACCTTC.